What follows describes a single T cell receptor beta chain. These data come from a study of blood T cell repertoires in COVID-19. Study at large: Samples came from the United States, Italy and Spain, spanning acute and convalescent COVID-19. PBMCs, B-cell-depleted T cells, or T cells were the source of the cDNA or gDNA that made up the material.

In the original workflow: Estimated nucleated cell counts came from reference gene primer amplification. Data came from immunoSEQ multiplex PCR; TCRdb stores just in-frame clones and leaves some out. D and trimming were read from the DNA, whereas the V and J calls and clone size are those reported in that table. Seen here are some 290,000 clones, about 90% observed once, and the top ten hold approximately 12%. The sequence came from a woman in her 30s with COVID-19, enrolled during active disease. The sample taken for sequencing was peripheral blood.

The CDR3: CASSGSYSNQPQHF. The CDR3, as DNA: TGTGCCAGCAGTGGGAGCTATAGCAATCAGCCCCAGCATTTT. The chain recombines TRBV2 with TRBJ1-5; D ambiguous. Germline loops: CDR1 SNHLY, CDR2 FYNNEI. The CDR3 totals 14 residues. The ends were cut back, 4 bases at V and 0 bases at J, with 7 bases in the middle.